Presented here are 6 T cell receptor beta chains from one specimen sequenced in a study of shared clonotypes between healthy human individuals. The repertoire was sequenced with immunoSEQ multiplex PCR; TCRdb's copy has only in-frame clones and lacks some. The sample lists some 2,400,000 clones, more than 90% seen once, with roughly 0.13% in the top ten. Sequencing was done on a sample of naive CD4+ T cells sorted from blood. As for subset: CD45RA+ positively selected. The receptors originated from a man between 18 and 29 years old in good health.

The J gene is TRBJ2-5, the V gene TRBV5-1, with D perhaps TRBD1 (6 bases). The ends were cut back, 7 bases at V and 4 bases at J, with 14 bases in the middle. The CDR3 extends over 13 amino acids. Germline-derived CDR1 and CDR2 are SGHRS and YFSETQ. The CDR3 loop is CASRGDNGETQYF. As DNA, the CDR3 is TGCGCCAGCCGAGGGGACAATGGAGAGACCCAGTACTTC.

The chain couples TRBV6-5 to TRBJ2-2, with D uncertain. V lost 4 bases to trimming and J lost 6 bases, with 15 bases between them. The CDR3 has 15 residues. CDR1 MNHEY and CDR2 SVGAGI come from the germline V gene. The CDR3 DNA reads TGTGCCAGCAGTTCCGGGTCGGTCGGGCCCGGGGAGCTGTTTTTT. Translating it yields CASSSGSVGPGELFF.

The chain links TRBV6-5 to TRBJ2-1, with TRBD2 matching over 13 bases. The junction had 5 bases not matched to a gene; V was cut back by 3 bases and J by 6 bases. Germline V gives CDR1 MNHEY, CDR2 SVGAGI. The CDR3 runs 16 residues. CDR3 sequence (DNA): TGTGCCAGCAGTTATGGTACTAGCGGGAGGGTCAATGAGCAGTTCTTC. Its translation: CASSYGTSGRVNEQFF.

This chain connects TRBV30 to TRBJ1-1; D not resolved. Trimming shortened V by 2 bases and J by 5 bases, and 3 bases separated the two germline ends. The CDR3 loop spans 10 amino acids. CDR1 and CDR2 (germline): GTSNPN, SVGIG (reference sequence). CDR3 nucleotide sequence: TGTGCCTGGAGTAAAACTGAAGCTTTCTTT. Translated: CAWSKTEAFF.

The J gene is TRBJ2-1, the V gene TRBV25-1; maybe TRBD1 (6 bases). In germline, CDR1 is MGHDK, CDR2 SYGVNS. V was clipped by 10 bases and J by 4 bases, with 17 bases between them. This CDR3 region has 14 residues. CDR3 nucleotide sequence: TGTGCCATCCCCCCCGGGACATCTTACAATGAGCAGTTCTTC. Translation: CAIPPGTSYNEQFF.

The chain uses TRBV6-5 and TRBJ2-2; D is perhaps TRBD2 (5 bases). The V end lost 0 bases, the J end lost 5 bases, and 13 bases lay between the germline ends. This CDR3 spans 16 amino acids. Per germline, CDR1 MNHEY and CDR2 SVGAGI. The CDR3 spells CASSYSGSVRTGELFF. For the CDR3, the DNA is TGTGCCAGCAGTTACTCGGGGAGTGTCAGGACCGGGGAGCTGTTTTTT.